A selection of T cell receptor beta chains follows, all from one sample in a study of control samples from healthy donors and cancer patients. Clones were read by immunoSEQ multiplex PCR, and TCRdb kept only the in-frame ones, dropping some. The sample gives more than 140,000 clones, under 95% of which show up once; under 9% is in the top ten. Material for sequencing was blood. The receptors stem from a man aged 18-30 years in good health. Both conserved end residues are part of each CDR3. Each record gives: J gene, clone size, V gene, D gene, CDR3 DNA, CDR3 protein. The D gene is left open where the match is weak. A clone size is listed for some rows: how often the clone was seen (once, few, many), or a class if it is expanded.

>TRBJ1-2|-|TRBV7-9|TRBD1
TGTGCCAGCAGCCCCGGGACAGGTCCCTATGGCTACACCTTC
CASSPGTGPYGYTF
>TRBJ2-7|-|TRBV7-2|-
TGTGCCAGCAGCTTAGGGGGGGACGCCTACGAGCAGTACTTC
CASSLGGDAYEQYF
>TRBJ2-5|once|TRBV4-1|-
TGCGCCAGCAGCCAAGACAGGGCGCAAGAGACCCAGTACTTC
CASSQDRAQETQYF
>TRBJ1-2|-|TRBV19|TRBD1
TGTGCCAGTAGTGAACAGGGGGCTGCTAACTATGGCTACACCTTC
CASSEQGAANYGYTF
>TRBJ1-3|-|TRBV5-1|-
TGCGCCAGCAGGATTTCGACGGGATCCTCTGGAAACACCATATATTTT
CASRISTGSSGNTIYF
>TRBJ1-1|-|TRBV15|-
TGTGCCACCCTACGGGGGGTGGGCACTGAAGCTTTCTTT
CATLRGVGTEAFF
>TRBJ2-2|-|TRBV11-3|-
TGTGCCAGCAGCTTAGGATGGCAGATCGGGGAGCTGTTTTTT
CASSLGWQIGELFF
>TRBJ2-2|-|TRBV11-2|-
TGTGCCAGCAGCCCTAGAGGTCTAGCGAACACCGGGGAGCTGTTTTTT
CASSPRGLANTGELFF
>TRBJ2-2|-|TRBV5-5|-
TGTGCCAGCAGCTTGGCAGGAAGCGGAATGGGAGGCACCGGGGAGCTGTTTTTT
CASSLAGSGMGGTGELFF
>TRBJ2-7|-|TRBV3-1/TRBV3-2|TRBD1
TGTGCCAGCAGCCAAAAGGGGGCCCCAACCCGAGAGCAGTACTTC
CASSQKGAPTREQYF
>TRBJ2-2|-|TRBV3-1/TRBV3-2|-
TGTGCCAGCAGCCAAGTGCAAACCGGGGAGCTGTTTTTT
CASSQVQTGELFF
>TRBJ1-2|once|TRBV7-2|-
TGTGCCAGCAGCTTAGCTACTAACTATGGCTACACCTTC
CASSLATNYGYTF
>TRBJ1-1|-|TRBV9|-
TGTGCCAGCAGCGTAGAAGGCGGAGCCACTGAAGCTTTCTTT
CASSVEGGATEAFF
>TRBJ1-2|-|TRBV9|-
TGTGCCAGCAGCGTTGGGGTTTATTATGGCTACACCTTC
CASSVGVYYGYTF
>TRBJ1-2|-|TRBV6-1|TRBD1
TGTGCCAGCAGTGAAATTCACGGTGGGACAGGGGACTGGTATGGCTACACCTTC
CASSEIHGGTGDWYGYTF
>TRBJ1-4|-|TRBV27|TRBD1
TGTGCCAGCAGTTTATCTGGACAGGCGAATGAAAAACTGTTTTTT
CASSLSGQANEKLFF
>TRBJ2-2|-|TRBV7-9|TRBD2
TGTGCCAGCAGACCCGGACTAGCGGGGGGGCAAGGGACCGGGGAGCTGTTTTTT
CASRPGLAGGQGTGELFF
>TRBJ1-5|-|TRBV10-1|-
TGCGCCAGCACCACAGGGCCCCCCAATCAGCCCCAGCATTTT
CASTTGPPNQPQHF
>TRBJ2-1|-|TRBV7-9|TRBD2
TGTGCCAGCAGCTTAGCGGCTAGCGGGGTGGATGAGCAGTTCTTC
CASSLAASGVDEQFF
>TRBJ1-2|-|TRBV6-1|-
TGTGCCAGCAGTGAAGCGAGCGGGGGCCCCTATGGCTACACCTTC
CASSEASGGPYGYTF
>TRBJ1-6|-|TRBV3-1/TRBV3-2|-
TGTGCCAGCAGCCAAGATTCCGGGATCCATAATTCACCCCTCCACTTT
CASSQDSGIHNSPLHF
>TRBJ1-1|-|TRBV9|-
TGTGCCAGCAGCCACCGGAGGGGGGCCGTCACTGAAGCTTTCTTT
CASSHRRGAVTEAFF
>TRBJ1-4|-|TRBV9|-
TGTGCCAGCATTTGGGCGGTAGGTGAAAAACTGTTTTTT
CASIWAVGEKLFF
>TRBJ2-7|-|TRBV4-3|TRBD1
TGCGCCAGCAGCCAAGAGGAAAGGACAGGGGCCACCTACGAGCAGTACTTC
CASSQEERTGATYEQYF
>TRBJ2-5|-|TRBV9|-
TGTGCCAGCAGCGTAGGCCTGAACGAACTTCAAGAGACCCAGTACTTC
CASSVGLNELQETQYF
>TRBJ2-3|-|TRBV2|-
TGTGCCAGCAGTGCCCCGGACAGTTTACTCACAGATACGCAGTATTTT
CASSAPDSLLTDTQYF
>TRBJ1-5|-|TRBV7-2|-
TGTGCCAGCAGCTTAGAGGGGGATCAGCCCCAGCATTTT
CASSLEGDQPQHF
>TRBJ1-2|-|TRBV3-1/TRBV3-2|-
TGTGCCAGCAGCCAAGAGAGGCGAGGCTACACCTTC
CASSQERRGYTF
>TRBJ2-7|once|TRBV4-1|TRBD2
TGCGCCAGCAGCCAAATGGGACTAGCGCCCAACGAGCAGTACTTC
CASSQMGLAPNEQYF
>TRBJ2-3|-|TRBV29-1|TRBD2
TGCAGCGTTGTAGGCGGGGGGGTGTCCACAGATACGCAGTATTTT
CSVVGGGVSTDTQYF
>TRBJ1-1|once|TRBV7-6|-
TGTGCCAGCAGCCCCAACATTAGAAGAGGAGGTGGGACTGAAGCTTTCTTT
CASSPNIRRGGGTEAFF
>TRBJ1-1|-|TRBV20-1|TRBD1
TGCAGTGCTAGTGACAGGGGGGTCACTGAAGCTTTCTTT
CSASDRGVTEAFF
>TRBJ1-2|-|TRBV6-5|TRBD1
TGTGCCAGCAGTTTCGCAGGGGGTGATAACTATGGCTACACCTTC
CASSFAGGDNYGYTF
>TRBJ1-5|-|TRBV7-9|-
TGTGCCAGCAGCTTAGACGGAGAGCAGCCCCAGCATTTT
CASSLDGEQPQHF
>TRBJ1-2|-|TRBV12-3/TRBV12-4|TRBD1
TGTGCCAGCAGCCCCGACAGGGATTATGGCTACACCTTC
CASSPDRDYGYTF
>TRBJ1-5|few|TRBV6-5|-
TGTGCCAGCACCTTAGGCCCAGGAATCAATCAGCCCCAGCATTTT
CASTLGPGINQPQHF
>TRBJ2-3|once|TRBV27|TRBD1
TGTGCCAGCAGTATTTACCCCGGGACAGGGAGTGATACGCAGTATTTT
CASSIYPGTGSDTQYF
>TRBJ1-4|-|TRBV19|TRBD1
TGTGCCAGTAGGGACAGGGGTCTGACTAATGAAAAACTGTTTTTT
CASRDRGLTNEKLFF
>TRBJ1-5|-|TRBV4-1|-
TGCGCCAGCAGCCAAGGTTGGGCCAATCAGCCCCAGCATTTT
CASSQGWANQPQHF
>TRBJ2-7|-|TRBV10-3|-
TGTGCCATCAGTGAAAGGACGTACGAGCAGTACTTC
CAISERTYEQYF
>TRBJ2-1|-|TRBV6-5|TRBD2
TGTGCCAGCAGTTACTCCGGGGGGGCCCCCCATGAGCAGTTCTTC
CASSYSGGAPHEQFF
>TRBJ1-2|-|TRBV30|-
TGTGCCCGCAGGGGCCCGGAGGACTACTATGGCTACACCTTC
CARRGPEDYYGYTF
>TRBJ1-5|-|TRBV3-1/TRBV3-2|-
TGTGCCAGCAGCCAAGGCTCAGGGGCAAATCAGCCCCAGCATTTT
CASSQGSGANQPQHF
>TRBJ1-1|-|TRBV19|TRBD1
TGTGCCAGTCAGGGACAGGGGCATGTGGCTGAAGCTTTCTTT
CASQGQGHVAEAFF
>TRBJ2-1|-|TRBV6-2/TRBV6-3|TRBD2
TGTGCCAGCAGTTACCGGACTAGGGCCCCCAGCGATGAGCAGTTCTTC
CASSYRTRAPSDEQFF
>TRBJ1-4|-|TRBV4-2|TRBD1
TGTGCCAGCAGCCAACCGGGACAGACTAATGAAAAACTGTTTTTT
CASSQPGQTNEKLFF
>TRBJ2-7|-|TRBV6-1|-
TGTGCCAGCAGTGTACAATCAGGACTGAGCTCCTACGAGCAGTACTTC
CASSVQSGLSSYEQYF
>TRBJ1-5|-|TRBV19|-
TGTGCCAGTAGTATATCCCCGGGATCGGGATATCAGCCCCAGCATTTT
CASSISPGSGYQPQHF
>TRBJ2-1|-|TRBV19|-
TGTGCCAGCGGCTCCCTGAGGGGCGAAGGGGAGCAGTTCTTC
CASGSLRGEGEQFF
>TRBJ2-5|-|TRBV4-1|TRBD1
TGCGCCAGCAGCGTACAGGGTGGGACAGGGGGCGCGGTTTGGGAGACCCAGTACTTC
CASSVQGGTGGAVWETQYF
>TRBJ1-1|-|TRBV7-2|-
TGTGCCAGCAGCCGCGTCGCAGGGGCCCACAACACTGAAGCTTTCTTT
CASSRVAGAHNTEAFF
>TRBJ1-1|-|TRBV27|-
TGTGCCAGCAGTCTCCCGGCAGCGACTGAAGCTTTCTTT
CASSLPAATEAFF